Listed below are T cell receptor beta chains from one sample, sequenced in a study of cytomegalovirus exposure and HLA in healthy donors. The protocol was immunoSEQ multiplex PCR, while the TCRdb copy is restricted to in-frame clones and leaves out a portion. The sample contains 90,000 to 130,000 clones, about three quarters of which appear only once. Sequencing was carried out using PBMCs. The origin of the receptors is a woman in her sixties or seventies in good health and CMV-seropositive. CDR3s include the opening cysteine and the closing phenylalanine or tryptophan. A D gene is named only where the DNA matches it firmly. Only part of the rows carry a size: once, few, many, or a class if the clone is expanded.

J	V	D	size	CDR3	DNA
TRBJ2-1	TRBV4-1	-	few	CASSQVDMGLVYNEQFF	TGCGCCAGCAGCCAAGTTGATATGGGGCTGGTATACAATGAGCAGTTCTTC
TRBJ1-5	TRBV28	-	-	CASSFDGFSQPQHF	TGTGCCAGCAGTTTCGATGGGTTTAGCCAGCCCCAGCATTTT
TRBJ2-1	TRBV11-2	TRBD2	-	CASSLGLAGTEQFF	TGTGCCAGCAGCCTCGGACTAGCGGGAACTGAGCAGTTCTTC
TRBJ2-1	TRBV29-1	TRBD2	-	CSVAGGYNEQFF	TGCAGCGTTGCGGGGGGGTACAATGAGCAGTTCTTC
TRBJ2-7	TRBV27	-	-	CASSTAKSYEQYF	TGTGCCAGCTCGACAGCCAAATCCTACGAGCAGTACTTC
TRBJ2-5	TRBV9	TRBD2	-	CASSEGSSGGETQYF	TGTGCCAGCAGCGAAGGATCTAGCGGTGGAGAGACCCAGTACTTC
TRBJ2-1	TRBV2	-	-	CASSNDRNEQFF	TGTGCCAGCAGTAACGACAGGAATGAGCAGTTCTTC
TRBJ1-2	TRBV28	-	-	CASSLGPINYGYTF	TGTGCCAGCAGTTTAGGGCCGATTAACTATGGCTACACCTTC
TRBJ2-5	TRBV6-4	TRBD2	-	CASSWSGRAGETQYF	TGTGCCAGCAGTTGGAGCGGGAGGGCCGGGGAGACCCAGTACTTC
TRBJ1-1	TRBV19	-	few	CASSIVMVRHRDTEAFF	TGTGCCAGTAGTATAGTGATGGTGAGGCATCGGGACACTGAAGCTTTCTTT
TRBJ2-7	TRBV29-1	TRBD2	-	CSVVPSGSYEQYF	TGCAGCGTTGTTCCTAGCGGGAGCTACGAGCAGTACTTC
TRBJ2-6	TRBV7-9	-	few	CASSITVVLTF	TGTGCCAGCTCCATCACAGTCGTCCTGACTTTC
TRBJ2-7	TRBV27	-	-	CASNLQGALSDAHEQYF	TGTGCCAGCAACCTCCAAGGGGCCCTTTCGGACGCCCACGAGCAGTACTTC
TRBJ2-7	TRBV5-1	TRBD2	-	CASSRGTSGSAQPTYEQYF	TGCGCCAGCAGCAGGGGGACTAGCGGGAGCGCTCAACCTACCTACGAGCAGTACTTC
TRBJ1-2	TRBV7-9	TRBD1	-	CSSSLGTGGVYGYTF	TGTTCCAGCAGCTTAGGTACAGGGGGGGTCTATGGCTACACCTTC
TRBJ2-7	TRBV5-4	TRBD2	-	CASSLAGLVGEQYF	TGTGCCAGCAGCTTGGCAGGACTAGTGGGCGAGCAGTACTTC
TRBJ2-1	TRBV9	TRBD2	-	CASNVAGDGIEQFF	TGTGCCAGCAACGTAGCGGGAGATGGGATTGAGCAGTTCTTC
TRBJ2-7	TRBV19	-	-	CASSISPGSPYEQYF	TGTGCCAGTAGTATAAGTCCCGGGAGTCCGTACGAGCAGTACTTC
TRBJ2-3	TRBV6-5	-	-	CASSRSGTLADTQYF	TGTGCCAGCTCTCGCTCCGGGACTCTCGCAGATACGCAGTATTTT
TRBJ1-4	TRBV19	-	-	CASRDSGNFATNEKLFF	TGTGCCAGTAGGGACAGCGGTAACTTTGCAACTAATGAAAAACTGTTTTTT
TRBJ1-2	TRBV5-1	TRBD1	-	CASSLPGQGYGYTF	TGCGCCAGCAGCTTACCGGGACAGGGTTATGGCTACACCTTC
TRBJ1-2	TRBV5-1	-	-	CASSLALSDGYTF	TGCGCCAGCAGCTTGGCGCTTTCGGATGGCTACACCTTC
TRBJ1-5	TRBV2	-	-	CASRALRGARNQPQHF	TGTGCCAGCAGAGCACTACGTGGGGCGCGCAATCAGCCCCAGCATTTT
TRBJ2-7	TRBV9	TRBD2	-	CASSVSLAGGSGEQYF	TGTGCCAGCAGCGTTTCTCTAGCGGGAGGCTCGGGCGAGCAGTACTTC
TRBJ1-2	TRBV6-1	-	-	CASSEGNFRGYGYTF	TGTGCCAGCAGTGAAGGAAACTTCCGGGGATATGGCTACACCTTC
TRBJ2-7	TRBV2	-	-	CASSVKRYEQYF	TGTGCCAGCAGTGTCAAGAGATACGAGCAGTACTTC
TRBJ2-1	TRBV2	TRBD1	-	CASRSGTGGDEQFF	TGTGCCAGCAGGTCGGGGACAGGGGGAGATGAGCAGTTCTTC
TRBJ2-7	TRBV27	TRBD2	-	CASRGGRAYEQYF	TGTGCCAGCAGGGGCGGGAGGGCCTACGAGCAGTACTTC
TRBJ2-1	TRBV6-6	TRBD2	few	CASSGTSGYNEQFF	TGTGCCAGCAGTGGGACTAGCGGATACAATGAGCAGTTCTTC
TRBJ2-5	TRBV27	TRBD2	-	CASSYGVRGETQYF	TGTGCCAGCAGTTACGGAGTGCGGGGGGAGACCCAGTACTTC
TRBJ2-5	TRBV4-2	TRBD1	few	CASSQGTGGGETQYF	TGTGCCAGCAGCCAGGGGACAGGGGGAGGAGAGACCCAGTACTTC
TRBJ2-5	TRBV19	TRBD1	-	CASRDRSRETQYF	TGTGCCAGTAGGGACAGGTCGAGGGAGACCCAGTACTTC
TRBJ1-4	TRBV6-1	-	-	CASQIQLINEKLFF	TGTGCCTCTCAGATTCAACTAATAAATGAAAAACTGTTTTTT
TRBJ2-2	TRBV9	TRBD1	-	CASSVGRTGRPGELFF	TGTGCCAGCAGCGTAGGCAGGACAGGTCGTCCCGGGGAGCTGTTTTTT
TRBJ2-3	TRBV6-1	-	-	CASSEEKRGTQYF	TGTGCCAGCAGTGAAGAAAAACGGGGTACGCAGTATTTT